This TCR beta chain derives from a study of cytomegalovirus exposure and HLA in healthy donors. Germline CDR1 reads SGDLS; CDR2 reads YYNGEE. Trimming took 3 bases from V and 10 from J; bases not matched to a gene: 9. The CDR3 spans 15 residues. Primers for the PCR totalled 60 Vbeta and 13 Jbeta. Method: immunoSEQ multiplex PCR; TCRdb's copy keeps in-frame clones and lacks some. The sample carries 150,000 to 200,000 clones, around 87% recorded once. J is TRBJ1-6 and V is TRBV9, with 8 nucleotides matching TRBD1. The origin of this receptor is a boy younger than 10 in good health and CMV-seronegative. Specimen: PBMCs. The CDR3 nucleotides read TGTGCCAGCAGCGAGACAGGGGTCGGGGCCTCACCCCTCCACTTT. It yields the protein CASSETGVGASPLHF.